The rows below give T cell receptor beta chains drawn from one sample of a study of cytomegalovirus exposure and HLA in healthy donors. The method was immunoSEQ multiplex PCR; TCRdb's version includes in-frame clones alone and lacks a portion of them. The repertoire holds around 190,000 clones, roughly a tenth seen once, with roughly 1.3% in the top ten. Sequencing was performed on PBMCs. These receptors were collected from a woman in her 30s in good health and CMV-seropositive. The CDR3 runs from the conserved cysteine through the conserved F or W. The order of the fields is V gene, clone size, J gene, D gene, CDR3 protein, CDR3 DNA. D genes are given only for firm matches. The size field is filled for only some rows; it gives once, few, many or a size class.

V: TRBV11-2
size: .
J: TRBJ2-5
D: .
CDR3: CASSLDLQAGSRETQYF
DNA: TGTGCCAGCAGCTTAGATTTACAGGCGGGATCGAGGGAGACCCAGTACTTC

V: TRBV28
size: .
J: TRBJ1-5
D: TRBD1
CDR3: CASSGTGGGQPQHF
DNA: TGTGCCAGCTCCGGGACAGGGGGGGGTCAGCCCCAGCATTTT

V: TRBV6-1
size: .
J: TRBJ1-3
D: .
CDR3: CASSEGDPRGGNTIYF
DNA: TGTGCCAGCAGTGAAGGCGACCCCAGGGGAGGAAACACCATATATTTT

V: TRBV5-1
size: .
J: TRBJ2-5
D: .
CDR3: CASSFVGPGETQYF
DNA: TGCGCCAGCAGCTTTGTTGGTCCGGGTGAGACCCAGTACTTC

V: TRBV11-3
size: .
J: TRBJ2-2
D: .
CDR3: CASSPDLFTGELFF
DNA: TGTGCCAGCAGCCCGGACTTATTCACCGGGGAGCTGTTTTTT

V: TRBV4-1
size: few
J: TRBJ1-1
D: .
CDR3: CASSQVGQGWNTEAFF
DNA: TGCGCCAGCAGCCAAGTAGGGCAGGGGTGGAACACTGAAGCTTTCTTT

V: TRBV7-9
size: .
J: TRBJ2-3
D: TRBD1
CDR3: CASSLDHEGAADTQYF
DNA: TGTGCCAGCAGCTTAGATCATGAGGGGGCAGCTGATACGCAGTATTTT

V: TRBV19
size: .
J: TRBJ1-1
D: .
CDR3: CASSYGNTEAFF
DNA: TGTGCCAGTAGTTACGGGAACACTGAAGCTTTCTTT

V: TRBV2
size: .
J: TRBJ2-7
D: TRBD1
CDR3: CASSGGSGQGGLGGPYEQYF
DNA: TGTGCCAGCAGTGGGGGTTCGGGACAGGGTGGCTTGGGTGGCCCTTACGAGCAGTACTTC

V: TRBV18
size: .
J: TRBJ2-2
D: .
CDR3: CASSPSTGELFF
DNA: TGTGCCAGCTCACCCTCTACCGGGGAGCTGTTTTTT

V: TRBV4-2
size: .
J: TRBJ2-1
D: .
CDR3: CAGSPAGVAANNEQFF
DNA: TGTGCCGGCAGCCCCGCAGGGGTGGCGGCGAACAATGAGCAGTTCTTC

V: TRBV19
size: few
J: TRBJ1-1
D: .
CDR3: CASNRPPGGRNTEAFF
DNA: TGTGCCAGTAACAGGCCCCCCGGGGGACGGAACACTGAAGCTTTCTTT

V: TRBV18
size: few
J: TRBJ1-1
D: TRBD1
CDR3: CASSLRTGVDAFF
DNA: TGTGCCAGCTCTCTTAGGACAGGGGTTGATGCTTTCTTT

V: TRBV19
size: few
J: TRBJ1-2
D: .
CDR3: CASSLQQGIYGYTF
DNA: TGTGCCAGTAGCCTACAACAGGGTATCTATGGCTACACCTTC

V: TRBV5-1
size: .
J: TRBJ1-2
D: .
CDR3: CASTTGLKGGYTF
DNA: TGCGCCAGCACGACAGGATTGAAGGGTGGCTACACCTTC

V: TRBV6-1
size: few
J: TRBJ2-1
D: TRBD1
CDR3: CASSVGGTGENEQFF
DNA: TGTGCCAGCAGTGTGGGGGGGACAGGGGAAAATGAGCAGTTCTTC

V: TRBV10-2
size: .
J: TRBJ2-7
D: .
CDR3: CASSPEREQYF
DNA: TGCGCCAGCAGCCCAGAGAGGGAGCAGTACTTC

V: TRBV6-5
size: .
J: TRBJ1-5
D: .
CDR3: CASSSTGFSNQPQHF
DNA: TGTGCCAGCAGTTCAACAGGGTTCAGCAATCAGCCCCAGCATTTT

V: TRBV19
size: .
J: TRBJ1-5
D: .
CDR3: CASIRRGRAVDQPQHF
DNA: TGTGCCAGTATAAGGCGGGGGCGGGCGGTCGATCAGCCCCAGCATTTT

V: TRBV5-5
size: .
J: TRBJ2-3
D: TRBD2
CDR3: CASSLASSGLTDTQYF
DNA: TGTGCCAGCAGCTTGGCCTCTAGCGGACTCACAGATACGCAGTATTTT

V: TRBV18
size: .
J: TRBJ2-7
D: .
CDR3: CASSPSRDEQYF
DNA: TGTGCCAGCTCACCATCGAGAGACGAGCAGTACTTC

V: TRBV9
size: .
J: TRBJ2-3
D: TRBD2
CDR3: CASNIAGSTDTQYF
DNA: TGTGCCAGCAACATAGCGGGGAGCACAGATACGCAGTATTTT

V: TRBV13
size: .
J: TRBJ2-1
D: .
CDR3: CASSFPLSGLNNEQFF
DNA: TGTGCCAGCAGCTTCCCATTAAGCGGGTTGAACAATGAGCAGTTCTTC

V: TRBV7-6
size: .
J: TRBJ2-3
D: TRBD2
CDR3: CASSQGRREGADTQYF
DNA: TGTGCCAGCAGCCAAGGTCGGAGGGAGGGCGCAGATACGCAGTATTTT